Shown below are 20 T cell receptor beta chains from a single sample sequenced in a study of blood T cell repertoires in COVID-19. Clones were read by immunoSEQ multiplex PCR, and TCRdb kept only the in-frame ones, dropping some. The sample records roughly 200,000 clones, roughly 90% being singletons. The sample taken for sequencing was PBMCs or T cells enriched from blood (not recorded which). The receptor source for this set is a woman between 40 and 55 years old with acute COVID-19.

The J gene is TRBJ2-7, the V gene TRBV5-6; 8 bases match TRBD2. V was pared by 4 bases and J by 4 bases, with 7 bases of the junction left unmatched. The CDR3 runs 14 residues. Germline CDR1 is SGHDT and CDR2 is YYEEEE. The CDR3 loop reads CASSLWRGVYEQYV. DNA of the CDR3: TGTGCCAGCAGCCTATGGCGGGGGGTATACGAGCAGTACGTC.

This sequence joins TRBV18 and TRBJ1-6, with 10 bases matching TRBD1. Germline loops: CDR1 KGHSH, CDR2 LQKENI. The CDR3 loop spans 14 amino acids. Trimming took 6 bases from V and 10 from J; bases not matched to a gene: 6. The CDR3 nucleotides read TGTGCCAGCTCCAGGGACAGGGGAGGGTCACCCCTCCACTTT. Its protein is CASSRDRGGSPLHF.

This sequence joins TRBV7-2 and TRBJ2-7, with 9 positions matching TRBD2. J gave up 5 bases and V 1 base, and 3 bases lay outside the gene matches. Germline lookup yields CDR1 SGHTA and CDR2 FQGNSA. The CDR3 runs to 14 residues. The DNA of the CDR3 is TGTGCCAGCAGCTTAGGCGGGGGGGCGGACGAGCAGTACTTC. This encodes CASSLGGGADEQYF.

This chain links TRBV6-6 with TRBJ2-7; D gene unclear. The CDR3 has 13 amino acids. CDR1 and CDR2 (germline): MNHNY, SVGAGI (reference sequence). With 2 bases removed from V and 3 bases from J, the gap between germline ends came to 8 bases. CDR3 amino acids: CASSYHQDYEQYV. The DNA for the CDR3 is TGTGCCAGCAGTTACCATCAGGACTACGAGCAGTACGTC.

This chain links TRBV5-1 with TRBJ1-1; TRBD1 matches at 7 bases. V lost 5 bases, J lost 11 bases, and 15 bases stayed unmatched. CDR1 is SGHRS, CDR2 YFSETQ, per germline. The CDR3 is 14 residues long. The CDR3 protein is CASRFLLDRDGAFF. CDR3 coding DNA: TGCGCCAGCAGGTTCTTACTTGACAGGGACGGGGCTTTCTTT.

This sequence joins TRBV5-6 and TRBJ2-7; TRBD1 matches at 12 bases. Germline values: CDR1 SGHDT, CDR2 YYEEEE. Trimming removed 1 base from V and 5 bases from J; junction bases left unmatched: 7. CDR3 length: 16 residues. DNA of the CDR3: TGTGCCAGCAGCTTGAATTGGGACAGGGGGCTGAACGAGCAGTACGTC. Amino acid sequence: CASSLNWDRGLNEQYV.

V and J are TRBV2 and TRBJ1-4, with D possibly being TRBD1 (6 bases). Germline assignment: CDR1 SNHLY and CDR2 FYNNEI. The length of the CDR3 is 14 residues. V was clipped by 5 bases and J by 4 bases, with 11 bases between them. The CDR3 loop is CASSKTGFNEKLFF. The DNA for the CDR3 is TGTGCCAGCAGTAAGACAGGCTTTAATGAAAAACTGTTTTTT.

The chain combines TRBV27 with TRBJ1-3; tentative D call: TRBD1 (6 bases). The CDR3 covers 17 residues. Per the germline V gene, CDR1 is MNHEY and CDR2 is SMNVEV (reference sequence). Trimming left V 3 bases short and J 2 bases short, with 17 bases between. The CDR3 is CASSLSGTGLPGNTIYF. CDR3 in DNA: TGTGCCAGCAGTTTGTCTGGCACAGGGCTCCCTGGAAACACCATATATTTT.

The gene calls are TRBV3-1 (or the pseudogene TRBV3-2) and TRBJ1-6; D not resolved. The V end was cut by 3 bases, the J end by 6 bases, with 9 bases between. The CDR3 is made up of 14 amino acids. Per the germline V gene, CDR1 is LGHDT and CDR2 is YNNKEL (reference sequence). The CDR3 spells CASSQGGFNSPLHF. DNA of the CDR3: TGTGCCAGCAGCCAGGGAGGATTTAATTCACCCCTCCACTTT.

The J gene is TRBJ1-6, the V gene TRBV11-2; D possibly corresponds to TRBD1 (5 bases). Germline V lookup: CDR1 SGHAT, CDR2 FQNNGV. V lost 2 bases to trimming and J lost 15 bases, with 20 bases between them. The CDR3 loop spans 15 amino acids. The CDR3 nucleotides are TGTGCCAGCAGCTTAAGAGGAGGGGCGGCTCTAAGCCTCCACTTT. Translated: CASSLRGGAALSLHF.

J is TRBJ2-1 and V is TRBV9; D perhaps matches TRBD2 (6 bases). This CDR3 spans 15 amino acids. Germline CDR1 is SGDLS and CDR2 is YYNGEE. Trimming removed 6 bases at V and 2 bases at J, with 15 bases between. The CDR3 region has the DNA TGTGCCAGCACCCCACCCGGCGGGACCTACAATGAGCAGTTCTTC. The encoded protein is CASTPPGGTYNEQFF.

The chain's CDR3 is CASSLQGVEKLFF. The CDR3 region has the DNA TGTGCCAGCAGTTTACAGGGGGTTGAAAAACTGTTTTTT. The V and J genes are TRBV27 and TRBJ1-4; 7 bases line up with TRBD1. The CDR3 length is 13 residues. Trimming at V came to 2 bases and at J to 7 bases, leaving 1 base not matched to a gene. Germline CDR1 reads MNHEY; CDR2 reads SMNVEV (reference sequence).

This clone was seen just once. The genes are TRBV25-1 and TRBJ1-2, with TRBD1 as a possible D gene (6 bases). The CDR3 length is 15 residues. Trimming left V 0 bases short and J 6 bases short, with 14 bases between. CDR1 and CDR2 from the germline V gene are MGHDK and SYGVNS. The CDR3 loop reads CASSEYVTGSDGYTF. In DNA form, the CDR3 reads TGTGCCAGCAGTGAATACGTCACAGGGTCGGATGGCTACACCTTC.

The J gene is TRBJ1-1, the V gene TRBV5-6, with D tentatively TRBD1 (5 bases). CDR1 and CDR2 (germline): SGHDT, YYEEEE. The CDR3 extends over 11 amino acids. Between the trimmed V and J ends, which lost 3 bases and 11 bases, there was a span of 11 bases. CDR3 coding DNA: TGTGCCAGCAGCTGGGGCGGATGGGCTTTCTTT. Translation gives CASSWGGWAFF.

A word on this clone: An end of the junction differs from the germline gene, which may be a read error. The CDR3 reads CSVLAGQAKTGELFF. The CDR3 nucleotides are TGCAGCGTCCTGGCGGGACAGGCGAAGACCGGGGAGCTGTTTTTT. V gene TRBV29-1 combines with J gene TRBJ2-2, with 8 bases matching TRBD1. Germline V gene lookup returns CDR1 SQVTM and CDR2 ANQGSEA. This CDR3 spans 15 amino acids.

This rearrangement joins TRBV13 to TRBJ2-2, with 8 bases identical to TRBD1. J gave up 3 bases and V 6 bases, and 3 bases lay outside the gene matches. Germline CDR1 PRHDT, CDR2 FYEKMQ (reference sequence). The CDR3 contains 14 residues. The CDR3 here is CASRPGGHTGELFF. The CDR3 region has the DNA TGTGCCAGCAGGCCAGGGGGCCACACCGGGGAGCTGTTTTTT.

This clone turned up a few times. The rearrangement uses TRBV6-5 and TRBJ2-2; no firm D call. Trimming took 5 bases from V and 5 from J, leaving 3 bases between them. This CDR3 is built from 11 residues. CDR1 MNHEY and CDR2 SVGAGI come from the germline V gene. The CDR3 DNA is TGTGCCAGCAGTACTACCGGGGAGCTGTTTTTT. As protein: CASSTTGELFF.

The rearrangement joins TRBV5-4 to TRBJ2-5; TRBD2 agrees at 9 bases. CDR1 and CDR2 (germline): SGHNT, YYREEE (reference sequence). The CDR3 loop spans 17 amino acids. The V segment lost 0 bases and the J segment 2 bases; nucleotides outside the gene matches: 8. CDR3 DNA sequence: TGTGCCAGCAGCTTGGCTCGGCGGGGGGGCTATCAAGAGACCCAGTACTTC. Its protein is CASSLARRGGYQETQYF.

This sequence joins TRBV27 and TRBJ1-2; 8 bases line up with TRBD1. Germline CDR1 MNHEY, CDR2 SMNVEV (reference sequence). The CDR3 runs 16 residues. Trimming removed 5 bases from V and 3 bases from J; junction bases left unmatched: 11. The CDR3 nucleotides read TGTGCCAGCAGTCCCTCGACAGGGGATACGGACTATGGCTACACCTTC. Protein product: CASSPSTGDTDYGYTF.

The chain links TRBV5-1 to TRBJ1-1, with a tentative D call TRBD1 (5 bases). Trimming cost V 4 bases and J 1 base, with 14 bases left between them. Germline lookup yields CDR1 SGHRS and CDR2 YFSETQ. The CDR3 consists of 15 residues. The CDR3 nucleotides read TGCGCCAGCAGCCTTGGTGGGGCAGGGAACACTGAAGCTTTCTTT. This translates into CASSLGGAGNTEAFF.